The clone carrying this TCR beta chain was detected only once. The sample is drawn from a study of response to subunit inactivated influenza vaccine. Germline trimming cut 4 bases from V and 7 bases from J; bases unmatched to any gene: 4. The germline gives CDR1 DFQATT, CDR2 SNEGSKA (reference sequence). The CDR3 is made up of 13 amino acids. TCRdb reanalysed the RT-PCR reads using MiXCR and keeps one entry per CDR3 protein. The data hold over 800,000 distinct CDR3 sequences, with around 20% observed a single time. Sequenced here: PBMCs from blood, sampled roughly 5 days after vaccination. The sequence was collected from a man between 45 and 60 years old who received an inactivated influenza vaccine. The chain joins TRBV20-1 to TRBJ2-1, with TRBD2 identical over 10 bases. CDR3 loop: CSAKLAGMNEQFF. In DNA form, the CDR3 reads TGCAGTGCTAAACTAGCGGGGATGAATGAGCAGTTCTTC.